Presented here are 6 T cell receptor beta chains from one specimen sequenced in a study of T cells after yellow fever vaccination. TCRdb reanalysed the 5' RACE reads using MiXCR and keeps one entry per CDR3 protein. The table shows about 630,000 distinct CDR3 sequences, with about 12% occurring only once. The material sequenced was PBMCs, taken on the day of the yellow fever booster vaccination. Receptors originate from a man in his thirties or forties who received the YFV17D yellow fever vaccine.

CDR3 amino acids: CASSLGQRGYTF. DNA of the CDR3: TGCGCCAGCAGCTTGGGGCAGCGGGGCTACACCTTC. The rearrangement uses TRBV5-1 and TRBJ1-2; D uncertain. V lost 0 bases, J lost 8 bases, and 8 bases lay in between. The length of the CDR3 is 12 residues. In germline, CDR1 is SGHRS, CDR2 YFSETQ.

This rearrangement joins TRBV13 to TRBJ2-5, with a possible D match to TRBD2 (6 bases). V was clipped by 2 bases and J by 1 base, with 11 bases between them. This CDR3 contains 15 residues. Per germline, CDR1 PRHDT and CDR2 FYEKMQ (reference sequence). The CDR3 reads CASSLMGTLQETQYF. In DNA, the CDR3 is TGTGCCAGCAGCTTAATGGGGACTCTCCAAGAGACCCAGTACTTC. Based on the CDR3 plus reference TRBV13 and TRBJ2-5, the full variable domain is AAGVIQSPRHLIKEKRETATLKCYPIPRHDTVYWYQQGPGQDPQFLISFYEKMQSDKGSIPDRFSAQQFSDYHSELNMSSLELGDSALYFCASSLMGTLQETQYFGPGTRLLVL.

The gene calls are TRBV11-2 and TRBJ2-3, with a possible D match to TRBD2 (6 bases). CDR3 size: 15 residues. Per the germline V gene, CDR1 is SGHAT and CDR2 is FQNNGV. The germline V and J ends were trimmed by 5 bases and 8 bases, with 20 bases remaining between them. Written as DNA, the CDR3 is TGTGCCAGCAGCCCAGAGGTCGGGAGAGGGGCTACGCAGTATTTT. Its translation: CASSPEVGRGATQYF.

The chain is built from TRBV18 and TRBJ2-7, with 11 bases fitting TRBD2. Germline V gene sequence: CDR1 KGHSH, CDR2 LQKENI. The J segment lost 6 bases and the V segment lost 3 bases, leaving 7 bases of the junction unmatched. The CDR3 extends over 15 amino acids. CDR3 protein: CASSPISGRDSEQYF. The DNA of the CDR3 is TGTGCCAGCTCACCCATTAGCGGGAGGGATAGCGAGCAGTACTTC.

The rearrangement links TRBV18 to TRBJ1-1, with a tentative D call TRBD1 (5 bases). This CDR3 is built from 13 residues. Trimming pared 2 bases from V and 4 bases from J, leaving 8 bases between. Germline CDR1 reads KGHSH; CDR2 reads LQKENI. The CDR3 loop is CASSPAGVTEAFF. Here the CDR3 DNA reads TGTGCCAGCTCACCAGCGGGGGTCACTGAAGCTTTCTTT.

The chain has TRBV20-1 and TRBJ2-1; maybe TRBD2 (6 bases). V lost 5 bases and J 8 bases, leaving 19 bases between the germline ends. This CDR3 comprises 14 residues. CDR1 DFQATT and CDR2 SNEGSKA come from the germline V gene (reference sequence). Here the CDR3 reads CSALIGSYEHEQFF. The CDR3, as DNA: TGCAGTGCTTTAATCGGGAGCTACGAGCATGAGCAGTTCTTC.